This T cell receptor beta chain was identified in a study of T cells in Graves' hyperthyroidism and ophthalmopathy. Overall study: The initial diagnosis was the point when peripheral blood was collected, ahead of any treatment.

The ends were cut back, 3 bases at V and 7 bases at J, with 9 bases in the middle. CDR1 and CDR2 from the germline V gene are LNHDA and SQIVND (reference sequence). The CDR3 is 13 amino acids. As to this clonotype: The antigen remains unidentified.

Whole-study findings and limits: Most clonotypes that expanded in the thyroid above 0.001 also showed up in blood.

Amplification yielded TCR beta CDR3 regions, with RNA transcripts as the source. Carried out on the TCR CDR3, a first-round RT-PCR used the HTBI primer set. TCRdb processed the multiplex PCR reads anew with MiXCR; each CDR3 protein has one entry. The repertoire includes 530,000 or so distinct CDR3 sequences, roughly 18% of them detected once, and 15% to 20% sits in the top ten. The sample consisted of blood. The chain carries TRBV19 and TRBJ2-2; no clear D. The TCR comes from a woman aged 18-29 years with Graves' ophthalmopathy. CDR3 amino acids: CASSILLGGELFF. As DNA, the CDR3 is TGTGCCAGTAGTATTCTTCTAGGCGGGGAGCTGTTTTTT.